Listed below are T cell receptor beta chains from one sample, sequenced in a study of cytomegalovirus exposure and HLA in healthy donors. Produced via immunoSEQ multiplex PCR; TCRdb's table is partial and in-frame only. Seen in this sample are over 200,000 clones; the ten most common clones hold around 0.95%. Sequencing was done on a sample of PBMCs. Receptors were obtained from a woman between 25 and 40 years old in good health and CMV-seropositive. The CDR3 runs from the conserved cysteine through the conserved F or W. Each record gives: V gene, J gene, CDR3 protein.

>TRBV10-1|TRBJ1-2
CASRVQGGGPYGYTF
>TRBV10-2|TRBJ2-5
CASRRQGQETQYF
>TRBV5-6|TRBJ2-7
CASSPLAGAAYEQYF
>TRBV29-1|TRBJ2-5
CSSSGDGLETQYF
>TRBV7-8|TRBJ1-2
CASSFSRDWNYGYTF
>TRBV25-1|TRBJ2-7
CASSPPLWASEQYF
>TRBV19|TRBJ2-7
CASRPEQGDYEQYF
>TRBV29-1|TRBJ1-1
CSANEGVGGTEAFF
>TRBV19|TRBJ2-4
CASSMGGNIQYF
>TRBV7-2|TRBJ1-2
CASSLDREYGYTF
>TRBV15|TRBJ1-2
CATSLDREYGYTF
>TRBV6-5|TRBJ1-6
CASSYSHQGAGSPLHF
>TRBV30|TRBJ1-5
CAWSVGAPGQPQHF
>TRBV5-4|TRBJ1-1
CASSSPLGVSNTEAFF
>TRBV7-9|TRBJ2-5
CASSLQGVEETQYF